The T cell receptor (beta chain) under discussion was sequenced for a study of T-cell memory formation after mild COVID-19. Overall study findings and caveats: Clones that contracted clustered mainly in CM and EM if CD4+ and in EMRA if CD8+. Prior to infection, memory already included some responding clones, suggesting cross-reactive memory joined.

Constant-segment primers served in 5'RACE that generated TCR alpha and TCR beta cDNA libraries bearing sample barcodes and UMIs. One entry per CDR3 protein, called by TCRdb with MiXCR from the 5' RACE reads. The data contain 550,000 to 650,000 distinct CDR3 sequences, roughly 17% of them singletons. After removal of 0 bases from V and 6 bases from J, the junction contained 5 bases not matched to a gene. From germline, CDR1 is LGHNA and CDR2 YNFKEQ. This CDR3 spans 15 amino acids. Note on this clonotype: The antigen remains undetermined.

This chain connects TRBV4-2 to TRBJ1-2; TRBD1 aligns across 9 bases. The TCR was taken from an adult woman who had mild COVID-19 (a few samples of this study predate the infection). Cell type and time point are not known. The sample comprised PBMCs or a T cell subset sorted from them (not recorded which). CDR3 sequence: CASSQDPGQGDGYTF. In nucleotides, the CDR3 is TGTGCCAGCAGCCAAGACCCGGGACAGGGCGATGGCTACACCTTC.